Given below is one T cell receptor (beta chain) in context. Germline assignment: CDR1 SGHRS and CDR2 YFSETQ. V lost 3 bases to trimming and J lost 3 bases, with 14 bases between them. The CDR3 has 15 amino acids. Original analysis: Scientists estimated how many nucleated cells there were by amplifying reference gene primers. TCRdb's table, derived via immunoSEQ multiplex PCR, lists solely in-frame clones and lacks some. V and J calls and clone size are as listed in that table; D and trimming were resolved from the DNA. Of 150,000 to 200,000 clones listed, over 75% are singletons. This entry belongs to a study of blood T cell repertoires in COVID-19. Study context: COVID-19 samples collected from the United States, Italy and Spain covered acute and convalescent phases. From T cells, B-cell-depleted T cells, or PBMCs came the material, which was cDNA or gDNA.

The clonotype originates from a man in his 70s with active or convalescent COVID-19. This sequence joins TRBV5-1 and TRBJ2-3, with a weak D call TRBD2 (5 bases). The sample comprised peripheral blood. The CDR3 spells CASSSGTRETDTQYF. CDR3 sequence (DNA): TGCGCCAGCAGCTCCGGTACGAGGGAGACAGATACGCAGTATTTT.